What follows are 2 T cell receptor beta chains derived from one specimen sequenced in a study of CD4 T cells in relation to SARS-CoV-2 and coronaviruses. Unexposed donor CD4+ T cells date from about 2011-2018, before the COVID-19 pandemic. Using immunoSEQ multiplex PCR, the repertoire was profiled, and TCRdb retains in-frame clones only, with some absent. In the table there are under 65,000 clones, 75% to 90% of which are singletons. The sequenced sample was memory CD4+ T cells from PBMCs. These receptors came from a human donor in good health.

The sample holds one count of this clone. This chain uses TRBV6-5 with TRBJ2-7; tentatively, D is TRBD1 or TRBD2 (7 bases each). The CDR3 loop spans 15 amino acids. From germline, CDR1 is MNHEY and CDR2 SVGAGI. The germline V and J ends were trimmed by 2 bases and 7 bases, with 18 bases remaining between them. CDR3 in amino acids: CASSYGQAPGGEQYF. In DNA, the CDR3 is TGTGCCAGCAGTTACGGACAGGCGCCCGGGGGGGAGCAGTACTTC.

The genes are TRBV7-8 and TRBJ1-5, with D perhaps matching TRBD1 (6 bases). The germline V gene has CDR1 SGHVS and CDR2 FQNEAQ. Trimming removed 4 bases at V and 1 base at J, with 14 bases between. The CDR3 covers 16 residues. CDR3 bases: TGTGCCAGCAGCTACAGGGACCGCCGGAGCAATCAGCCCCAGCATTTT. It yields the protein CASSYRDRRSNQPQHF.